The T cell receptor (beta chain) described here comes from a study of CD8 T cells in ankylosing spondylitis. Study findings and constraints: Reports say disease-linked clones showed up significantly more in matched ankylosing spondylitis synovial fluid. Clones linked with disease were CD8+ and fairly uncommon in the peripheral blood. Reactive arthritis synovial fluid and blood were previously reported to contain some motif variants. In ankylosing spondylitis blood, a motif of seven to nine highly homologous TCR beta variants appeared characteristic.

This clonotype was recorded at least ten times. What it binds is unknown. Germline CDR1 and CDR2: SGHNT and YENEEA. There are 14 residues in the CDR3. The V end lost 4 bases, the J end lost 4 bases, and 13 bases lay between the germline ends. Quantitative 5'-RACE with molecular barcodes generated TCR beta libraries. Each CDR3 protein is one row after TCRdb ran MiXCR on the 5' RACE reads. Found here are 670,000 or so distinct CDR3 sequences, around a fifth of them singletons; the top ten hold around a fifth. The sample was blood, either unsorted or a sorted T cell fraction (not recorded which). This chain joins TRBV11-3 and TRBJ1-2; D unresolved. The clonotype comes from a male donor with ankylosing spondylitis. The CDR3 here is CASSSRQSAYGYTF. CDR3 coding DNA: TGTGCCAGCAGCTCCAGGCAGTCAGCCTATGGCTACACCTTC.